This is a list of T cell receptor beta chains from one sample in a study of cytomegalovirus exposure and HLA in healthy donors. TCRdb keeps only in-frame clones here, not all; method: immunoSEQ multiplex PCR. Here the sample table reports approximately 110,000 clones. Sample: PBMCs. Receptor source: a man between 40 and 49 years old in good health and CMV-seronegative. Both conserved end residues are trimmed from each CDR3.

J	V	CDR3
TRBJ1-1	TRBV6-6	ASSYPPGHLYTEAF
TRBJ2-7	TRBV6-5	ASSYERKSYEQY
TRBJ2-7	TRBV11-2	ASSSPPSGAYEQY
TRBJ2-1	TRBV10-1	ASRFRDSSYNEQF
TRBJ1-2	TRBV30	AWSIRGNYGYT
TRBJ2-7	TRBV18	ASSLVTPGGPYEQY
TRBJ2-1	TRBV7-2	ASSPSGQVNNEQF
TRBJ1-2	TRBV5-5	ASSLGQGGGYT
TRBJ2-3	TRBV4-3	ASSQGTSTDTQY
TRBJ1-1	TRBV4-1	ASSATAQGNTEAF
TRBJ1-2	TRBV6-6	ASSYSIRVNYGYT
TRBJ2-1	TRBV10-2	ASSESRAGGLRERSSYNEQF
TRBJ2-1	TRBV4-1	ASSQEPGLAGGEGF
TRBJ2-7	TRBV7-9	ASSARTSNVYEQY
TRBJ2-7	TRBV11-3	ASSLGTGFTDEQY
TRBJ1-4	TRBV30	AWSVRQGDEKLF
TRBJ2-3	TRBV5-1	ASRGQGLGKTDTQY